The 13 T cell receptor beta chains in this list originate from one sample, sequenced in a study of radiation and T cells in renal cell carcinoma. Specified time point: blood 2 weeks post-SBRT. Regarding treatment: 15 Gy SBRT to primary tumor, nephrectomy 4 weeks later. Assay: immunoSEQ multiplex PCR; the TCRdb copy retains only in-frame clones and omits some. The sample consists of 100,000 to 150,000 clones, more than 75% of them appearing once. Sample: blood, taken from a patient whose treatment included radiotherapy and nephrectomy. The receptors here all came from a woman in her 70s with renal cell carcinoma.

The gene calls are TRBV6-5 and TRBJ2-6; D not certain. There are 13 residues in the CDR3. V dropped 0 bases and J dropped 3 bases, with 0 bases sitting between them. Germline V gene data show CDR1 as MNHEY and CDR2 as SVGAGI. The CDR3 nucleotides read TGTGCCAGCAGTTACTCTGGGGCCAACGTCCTGACTTTC. Translated: CASSYSGANVLTF.

The chain joins TRBV2 to TRBJ1-4; TRBD1 matches 9 bases. The CDR3 length is 14 residues. Germline values: CDR1 SNHLY, CDR2 FYNNEI. Trimming at V came to 6 bases and at J to 8 bases, leaving 7 bases not matched to a gene. CDR3 region: CASRGIGTGEKLFF. The CDR3 region has the DNA TGTGCCAGCAGGGGAATTGGGACAGGGGAAAAACTGTTTTTT.

DNA of the CDR3: TGTGCCAGCAGTGAAGTTACGGGGGCCTACAATGAGCAGTTCTTC. This gives the protein CASSEVTGAYNEQFF. The chain carries TRBV6-1 and TRBJ2-1; tentatively, D is TRBD2 (6 bases). Trimming took off 1 base at V and 2 bases at J, with 9 bases between the two ends. Germline V gene data show CDR1 as MNHNS and CDR2 as SASEGT. The CDR3 has 15 amino acids.

This chain uses TRBV29-1 with TRBJ2-7, with TRBD2 matching over 12 bases. Germline trimming cut 3 bases from V and 4 bases from J; bases unmatched to any gene: 1. This CDR3 region has 13 residues. From germline, CDR1 is SQVTM and CDR2 ANQGSEA. The CDR3 DNA is TGCAGCGTTGACCTAGCGGGGGGGTACGAGCAGTACTTC. Translated, it gives CSVDLAGGYEQYF.

The chain is built from TRBV2 and TRBJ1-5, with 10 bases matching TRBD1. Losses at the gene ends were 8 bases for V and 6 bases for J; bases not matched to a gene: 7. The germline V gene encodes CDR1 SNHLY and CDR2 FYNNEI. CDR3 size: 14 residues. Written as DNA, the CDR3 is TGTGCCAGCGCCGGACAGGGGGTGGGTCAGCCCCAGCATTTT. It is translated as CASAGQGVGQPQHF.

This clone has only a few counts. A junction boundary mismatches the germline segment, possibly from a read error. This rearrangement joins TRBV2 to TRBJ1-5; D gene ambiguous. The CDR3 loop spans 13 amino acids. Germline CDR1 and CDR2: SNHLY and FYNNEI. CDR3 in DNA: TGTGCCGGCAGACGGTATAGCAATCAGCCCCAGCATTTT. This translates into CAGRRYSNQPQHF. Based on the CDR3 plus reference TRBV2 and TRBJ1-5, the full variable domain is EPEVTQTPSHQVTQMGQEVILRCVPISNHLYFYWYRQILGQKVEFLVSFYNNEISEKSEIFDDQFSVERPDGSNFTLKIRSTKLEDSAMYFCAGRRYSNQPQHFGDGTRLSIL.

The chain couples TRBV18 to TRBJ1-1; D ambiguous. The CDR3 extends over 14 amino acids. Germline V gene lookup returns CDR1 KGHSH and CDR2 LQKENI. Trimming pared 3 bases from V and 2 bases from J, leaving 10 bases between. Here the CDR3 DNA reads TGTGCCAGCTCACCGGGGAGAGTTAACACTGAAGCTTTCTTT. Translation gives CASSPGRVNTEAFF.

This rearrangement joins TRBV5-6 to TRBJ1-2; no definite D call. This CDR3 has 15 amino acids. V dropped 0 bases and J dropped 0 bases, with 9 bases sitting between them. Germline CDR1 SGHDT, CDR2 YYEEEE. CDR3 loop: CASSLGHQANYGYTF. The CDR3 DNA reads as TGTGCCAGCAGCTTGGGACACCAAGCTAACTATGGCTACACCTTC.

This clone was detected only a few times. The chain uses TRBV6-1 and TRBJ2-5; D unclear. Trimming stripped 1 base from V and 6 bases from J, with 0 bases between. CDR1 and CDR2 from the germline V gene are MNHNS and SASEGT. The CDR3 totals 10 residues. The CDR3 sequence: CASSEETQYF. The CDR3 DNA is TGTGCCAGCAGTGAAGAGACCCAGTACTTC.

The genes are TRBV5-1 and TRBJ2-5; D is possibly TRBD1 (6 bases). The J call may be faulty, since TRBJ2-7 better matches the DNA end. The CDR3 loop spans 13 amino acids. Germline CDR1 and CDR2: SGHRS and YFSETQ. The DNA for the CDR3 is TGCGCCAGCGGTCGGGACACGACCTACGAGCAGTACTTC. This translates into CASGRDTTYEQYF.

The rearrangement links TRBV15 to TRBJ2-2; D is uncertain. CDR3 length: 15 residues. Germline V gene sequence: CDR1 LNHNV, CDR2 YYDKDF (reference sequence). With 6 bases removed from V and 1 base from J, the gap between germline ends came to 12 bases. The CDR3 loop reads CATSPEARNTGELFF. For the CDR3, the DNA is TGTGCCACCAGTCCCGAGGCGAGGAACACCGGGGAGCTGTTTTTT.

This sequence joins TRBV4-3 and TRBJ1-4; D may be TRBD1 (6 bases). The V end was cut by 1 base, the J end by 10 bases, with 13 bases between. The CDR3 has 14 amino acids. Germline V CDR1 and CDR2: LGHNA, YSLEER. The CDR3 DNA reads as TGCGCCAGCAGCCAAGGGGAAGGGGGTGGAAAACTGTTTTTT. Translating gives CASSQGEGGGKLFF.

V is TRBV6-1 and J is TRBJ2-3; D call uncertain. The germline V and J ends were trimmed by 3 bases and 4 bases, with 11 bases remaining between them. CDR1 MNHNS and CDR2 SASEGT come from the germline V gene. The CDR3 extends over 14 amino acids. DNA of the CDR3: TGTGCCAGCAGTGATCTCAGAGGCGCAGATACGCAGTATTTT. Residues: CASSDLRGADTQYF.